This TCR beta chain was retrieved from a study of T cell responses to AZD1222 COVID-19 vaccine. Concerning this clone: Its target is unknown.

Study findings and constraints: Clonal diversity may have been underestimated, and the donors were mostly white British, with more females than males. Baseline serostatus was positive in only six AZD1222 recipients.

Clones were read by immunoSEQ multiplex PCR, and TCRdb kept only the in-frame ones, dropping some. In the table there are about 85,000 clones, approximately 86% of which are singletons. The CDR3 totals 13 residues. Germline lookup yields CDR1 SGHNT and CDR2 YYREEE (reference sequence). Trimming shortened V by 10 bases and J by 0 bases, and 14 bases separated the two germline ends. The starting material was peripheral blood, obtained on day 0 of AZD1222 vaccination. The sequence was obtained from an adult in good health. The genes are TRBV5-4 and TRBJ2-7; D possibly corresponds to TRBD1 (5 bases). CDR3 in amino acids: CAGPQGCSYEQYF. CDR3 nucleotide sequence: TGTGCCGGCCCCCAGGGTTGCTCCTACGAGCAGTACTTC.